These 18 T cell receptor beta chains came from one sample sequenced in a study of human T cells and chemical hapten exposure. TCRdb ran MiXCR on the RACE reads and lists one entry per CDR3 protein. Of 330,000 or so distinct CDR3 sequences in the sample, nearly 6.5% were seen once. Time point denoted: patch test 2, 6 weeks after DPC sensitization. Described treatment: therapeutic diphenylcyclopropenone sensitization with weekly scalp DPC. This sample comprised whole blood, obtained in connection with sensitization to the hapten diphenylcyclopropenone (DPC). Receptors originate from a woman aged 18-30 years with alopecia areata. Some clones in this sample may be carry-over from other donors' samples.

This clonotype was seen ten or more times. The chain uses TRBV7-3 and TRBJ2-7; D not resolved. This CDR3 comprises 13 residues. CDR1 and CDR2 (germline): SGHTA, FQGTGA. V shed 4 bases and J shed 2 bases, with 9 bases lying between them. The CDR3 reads CASSYGSAYEQYF. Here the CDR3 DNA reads TGTGCCAGCAGCTACGGATCAGCCTACGAGCAGTACTTC.

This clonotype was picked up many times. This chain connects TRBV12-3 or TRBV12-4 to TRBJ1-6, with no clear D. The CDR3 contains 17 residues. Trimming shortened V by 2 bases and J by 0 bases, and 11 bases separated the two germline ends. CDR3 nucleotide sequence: TGTGCCAGCAGTTTATTCCGTGGCAGCTCCTATAATTCACCCCTCCACTTT. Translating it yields CASSLFRGSSYNSPLHF.

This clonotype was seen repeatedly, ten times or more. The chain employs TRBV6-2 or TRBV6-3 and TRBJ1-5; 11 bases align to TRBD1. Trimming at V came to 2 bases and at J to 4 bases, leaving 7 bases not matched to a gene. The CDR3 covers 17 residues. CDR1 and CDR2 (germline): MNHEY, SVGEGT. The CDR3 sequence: CASSYRTGGDRNQPQHF. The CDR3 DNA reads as TGTGCCAGCAGTTACCGGACAGGGGGCGACCGAAATCAGCCCCAGCATTTT.

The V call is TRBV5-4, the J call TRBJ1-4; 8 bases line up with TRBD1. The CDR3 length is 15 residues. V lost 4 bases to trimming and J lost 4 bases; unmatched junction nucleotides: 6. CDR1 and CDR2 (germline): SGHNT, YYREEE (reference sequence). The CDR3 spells CASSPWTGNNEKLFF. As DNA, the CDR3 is TGTGCCAGCAGCCCATGGACAGGGAATAATGAAAAACTGTTTTTT.

Written as DNA, the CDR3 is TGTGCCAGCAGCCCATACCTTACTAGCGGCATAGCAGATACGCAGTATTTT. This codes for CASSPYLTSGIADTQYF. The V call is TRBV9, the J call TRBJ2-3, with 8 positions matching TRBD2. The CDR3 spans 17 residues. The germline gives CDR1 SGDLS, CDR2 YYNGEE. Trimming cost V 4 bases and J 4 bases; bases outside gene matches: 14.

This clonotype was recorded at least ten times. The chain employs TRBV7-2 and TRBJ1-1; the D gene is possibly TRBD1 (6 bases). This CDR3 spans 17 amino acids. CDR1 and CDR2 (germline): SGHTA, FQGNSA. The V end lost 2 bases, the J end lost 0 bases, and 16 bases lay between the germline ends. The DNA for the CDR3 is TGTGCCAGCAGCTTACGGGCACAGGGACGGCTGAACACTGAAGCTTTCTTT. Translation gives CASSLRAQGRLNTEAFF.

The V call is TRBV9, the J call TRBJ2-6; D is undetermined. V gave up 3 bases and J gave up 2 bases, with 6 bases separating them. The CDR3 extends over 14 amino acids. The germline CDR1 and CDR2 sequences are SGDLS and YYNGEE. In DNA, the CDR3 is TGTGCCAGCAGCGCCCCCGCTGGGGCCAACGTCCTGACTTTC. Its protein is CASSAPAGANVLTF.

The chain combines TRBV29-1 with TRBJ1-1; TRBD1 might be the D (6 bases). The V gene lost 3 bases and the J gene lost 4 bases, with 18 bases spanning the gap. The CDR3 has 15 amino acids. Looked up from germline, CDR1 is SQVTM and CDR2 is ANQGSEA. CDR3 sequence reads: CSVEVRGVKGTEAFF. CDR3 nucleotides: TGCAGCGTTGAGGTTAGGGGGGTGAAGGGCACTGAAGCTTTCTTT.

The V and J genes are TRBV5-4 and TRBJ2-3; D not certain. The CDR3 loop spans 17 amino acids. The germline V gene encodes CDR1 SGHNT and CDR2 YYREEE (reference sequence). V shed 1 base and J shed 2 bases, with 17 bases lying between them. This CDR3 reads CASSLRSGGPATDTQYF. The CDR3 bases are TGTGCCAGCAGCTTGAGGTCTGGCGGACCAGCCACAGATACGCAGTATTTT.

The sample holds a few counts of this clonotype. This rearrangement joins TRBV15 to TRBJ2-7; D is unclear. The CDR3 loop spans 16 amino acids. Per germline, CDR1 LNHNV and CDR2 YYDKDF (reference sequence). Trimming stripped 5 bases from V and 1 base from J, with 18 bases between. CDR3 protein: CATSPRAIADSYEQYF. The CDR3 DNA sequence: TGTGCCACCAGCCCTAGAGCGATTGCGGATTCCTACGAGCAGTACTTC.

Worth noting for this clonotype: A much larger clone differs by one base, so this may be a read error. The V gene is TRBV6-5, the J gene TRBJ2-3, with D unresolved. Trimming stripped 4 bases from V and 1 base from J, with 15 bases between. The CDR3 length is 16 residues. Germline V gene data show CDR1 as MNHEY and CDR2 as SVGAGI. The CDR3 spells CASSSPAALGTDTQYF. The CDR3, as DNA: TGTGCCAGCAGTTCCCCGGCGGCGCTTGGCACAGATACGCAGTATTTT.

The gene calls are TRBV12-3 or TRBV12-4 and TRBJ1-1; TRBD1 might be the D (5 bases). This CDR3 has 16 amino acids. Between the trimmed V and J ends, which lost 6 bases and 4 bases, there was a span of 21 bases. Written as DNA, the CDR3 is TGTGCCAGCAGAACATCACACGGGACCTTCCTCACTGAAGCTTTCTTT. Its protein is CASRTSHGTFLTEAFF.

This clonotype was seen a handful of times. CDR3 sequence reads: CSARDLLATDRGNEKLFF. DNA for the CDR3: TGCAGTGCTAGAGATCTTTTAGCTACGGACAGGGGTAATGAAAAACTGTTTTTT. V is TRBV20-1 and J is TRBJ1-4; 9 bases are a match to TRBD1. CDR1 and CDR2 (germline): DFQATT, SNEGSKA (reference sequence). J gave up 4 bases and V 0 bases, and 12 bases lay outside the gene matches. CDR3 length equals 18 residues.

DNA for the CDR3: TGTGCCAGCAGCTTTCAGGGGGAAGGAAACACCATATATTTT. Protein sequence: CASSFQGEGNTIYF. The chain uses TRBV7-2 and TRBJ1-3; 7 nucleotides line up with TRBD1. CDR1 and CDR2 (germline): SGHTA, FQGNSA. Losses at the gene ends were 3 bases for V and 4 bases for J; bases not matched to a gene: 3. The CDR3 has 14 residues.

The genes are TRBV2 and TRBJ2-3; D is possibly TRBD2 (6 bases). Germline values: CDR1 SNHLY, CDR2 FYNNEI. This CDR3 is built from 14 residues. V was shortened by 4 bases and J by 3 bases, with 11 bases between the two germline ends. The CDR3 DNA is TGTGCCAGCAGTGTATCCGGGAGTACAGATACGCAGTATTTT. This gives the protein CASSVSGSTDTQYF.

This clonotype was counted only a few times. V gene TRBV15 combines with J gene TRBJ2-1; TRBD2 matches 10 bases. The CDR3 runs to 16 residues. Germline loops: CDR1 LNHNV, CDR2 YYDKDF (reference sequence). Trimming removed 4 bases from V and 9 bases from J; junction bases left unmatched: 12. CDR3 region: CATSTGGTSGAVEQFF. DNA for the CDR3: TGTGCCACCAGCACCGGGGGTACTAGCGGGGCAGTTGAGCAGTTCTTC.

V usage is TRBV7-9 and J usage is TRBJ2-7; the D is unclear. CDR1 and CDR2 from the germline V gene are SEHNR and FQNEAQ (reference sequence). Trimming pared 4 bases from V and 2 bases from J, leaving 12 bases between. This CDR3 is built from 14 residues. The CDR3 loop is CASSSAAETYEQYF. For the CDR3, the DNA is TGTGCCAGCAGCTCGGCGGCGGAGACCTACGAGCAGTACTTC.

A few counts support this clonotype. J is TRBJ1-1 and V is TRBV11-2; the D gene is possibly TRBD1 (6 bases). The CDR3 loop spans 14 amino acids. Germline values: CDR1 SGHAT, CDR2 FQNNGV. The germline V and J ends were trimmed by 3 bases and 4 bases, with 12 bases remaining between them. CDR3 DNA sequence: TGTGCCAGCAGCTTTACAGGGCAAGGCACTGAAGCTTTCTTT. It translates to CASSFTGQGTEAFF. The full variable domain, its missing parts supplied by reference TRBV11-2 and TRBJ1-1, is EAGVAQSPRYKIIEKRQSVAFWCNPISGHATLYWYQQILGQGPKLLIQFQNNGVVDDSQLPKDRFSAERLKGVDSTLKIQPAKLEDSAVYLCASSFTGQGTEAFFGQGTRLTVV.